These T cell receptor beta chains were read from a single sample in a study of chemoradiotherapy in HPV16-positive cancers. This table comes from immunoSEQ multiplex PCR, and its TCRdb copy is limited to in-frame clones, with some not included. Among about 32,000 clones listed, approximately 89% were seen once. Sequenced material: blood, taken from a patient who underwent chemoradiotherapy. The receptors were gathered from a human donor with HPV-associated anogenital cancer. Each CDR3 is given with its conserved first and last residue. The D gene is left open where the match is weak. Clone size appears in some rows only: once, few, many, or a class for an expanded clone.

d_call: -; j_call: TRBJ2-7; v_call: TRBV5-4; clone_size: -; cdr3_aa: CASSLERYEQYF; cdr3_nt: TGTGCCAGCAGCTTGGAACGCTACGAGCAGTACTTC
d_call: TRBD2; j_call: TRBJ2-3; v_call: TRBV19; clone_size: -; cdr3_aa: CASSIGAGGRTDTQYF; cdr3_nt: TGTGCCAGTAGTATTGGTGCGGGAGGGAGAACAGATACGCAGTATTTT
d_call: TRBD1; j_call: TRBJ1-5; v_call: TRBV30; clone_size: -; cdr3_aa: CAWNRDREQPQHF; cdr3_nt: TGTGCCTGGAACCGGGACAGGGAACAGCCCCAGCATTTT
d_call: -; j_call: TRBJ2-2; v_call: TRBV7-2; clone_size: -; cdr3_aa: CASSFARGGTGELFF; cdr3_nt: TGTGCCAGCAGCTTTGCCAGGGGGGGTACCGGGGAGCTGTTTTTT
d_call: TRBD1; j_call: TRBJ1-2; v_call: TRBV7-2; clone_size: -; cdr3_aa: CASSFGQGRSGYTF; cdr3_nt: TGTGCCAGCAGCTTCGGACAGGGCAGAAGTGGCTACACCTTC
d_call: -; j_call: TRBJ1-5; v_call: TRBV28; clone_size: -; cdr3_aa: CASSLGLNDMPQHF; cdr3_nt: TGTGCCAGCAGCCTCGGACTAAATGATATGCCCCAGCATTTT
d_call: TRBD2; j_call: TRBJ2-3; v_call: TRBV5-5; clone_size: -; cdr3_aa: CASSFSGGVDTQYF; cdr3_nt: TGTGCCAGCAGCTTTAGCGGGGGGGTCGATACGCAGTATTTT
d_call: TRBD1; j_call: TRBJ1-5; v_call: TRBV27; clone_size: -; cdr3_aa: CASSPRRTGGEVRCTEGNQPQHF; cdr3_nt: TGTGCCAGCAGTCCACGTAGGACAGGGGGCGAGGTTAGGTGCACGGAGGGCAATCAGCCCCAGCATTTT
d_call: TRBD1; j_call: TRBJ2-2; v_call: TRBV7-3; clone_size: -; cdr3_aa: CASSFDRAGTGELFF; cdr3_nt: TGTGCCAGCAGCTTCGACAGGGCAGGCACCGGGGAGCTGTTTTTT
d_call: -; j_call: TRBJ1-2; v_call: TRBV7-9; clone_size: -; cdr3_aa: CASSKTQTGIEGYTF; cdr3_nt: TGTGCCAGCAGCAAAACCCAGACAGGCATTGAGGGCTACACCTTC
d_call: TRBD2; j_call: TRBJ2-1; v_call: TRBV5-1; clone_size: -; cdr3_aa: CASSFRLAGTNNEQFF; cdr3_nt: TGCGCCAGCAGCTTCCGACTAGCGGGGACAAACAATGAGCAGTTCTTC
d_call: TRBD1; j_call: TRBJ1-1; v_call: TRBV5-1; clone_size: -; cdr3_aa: CASSPGTGNTEAFF; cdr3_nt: TGCGCCAGCAGCCCCGGGACAGGGAACACTGAAGCTTTCTTT
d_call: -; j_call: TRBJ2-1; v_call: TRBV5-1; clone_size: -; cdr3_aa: CASSGDLLGYNEQFF; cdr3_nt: TGCGCCAGCAGCGGGGACCTCCTGGGTTACAATGAGCAGTTCTTC
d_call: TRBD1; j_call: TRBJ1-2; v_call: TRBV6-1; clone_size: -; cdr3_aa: CASSEGMGQGGFNYGYTF; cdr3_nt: TGTGCCAGCAGTGAAGGAATGGGACAGGGGGGATTTAACTATGGCTACACCTTC
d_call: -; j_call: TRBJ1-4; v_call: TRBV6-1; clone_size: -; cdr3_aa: CASSPLRETNEKLFF; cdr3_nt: TGTGCCAGCAGTCCTCTCAGGGAAACTAATGAAAAACTGTTTTTT
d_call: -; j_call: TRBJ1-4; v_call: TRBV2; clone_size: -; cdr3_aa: CASSAEGKLFF; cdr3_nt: TGTGCCAGCAGTGCGGAGGGAAAACTGTTTTTT
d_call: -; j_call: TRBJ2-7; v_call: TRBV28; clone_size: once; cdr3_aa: CASSLLLARSSYEQYF; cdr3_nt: TGTGCCAGCAGTTTACTCCTAGCGAGGAGCTCCTACGAGCAGTACTTC
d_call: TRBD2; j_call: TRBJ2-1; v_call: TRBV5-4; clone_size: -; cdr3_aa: CASSSSGGDNEQFF; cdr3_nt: TGTGCCAGCAGCTCTAGCGGGGGGGATAATGAGCAGTTCTTC
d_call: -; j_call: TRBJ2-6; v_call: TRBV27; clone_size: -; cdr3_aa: CASSLDGANVLTF; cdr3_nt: TGTGCCAGCAGTTTAGACGGGGCCAACGTCCTGACTTTC
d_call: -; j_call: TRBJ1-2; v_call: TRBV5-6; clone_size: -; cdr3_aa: CASSWTPRSNYGYTF; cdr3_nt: TGTGCCAGCAGCTGGACCCCCAGATCCAACTATGGCTACACCTTC